The sequence of this T cell receptor (beta chain) was determined in a study of OX40 agonist ivuxolimab in advanced cancers. CDR1 and CDR2 (germline): MNHEY, SVGAGI. The CDR3 is 12 residues long. Trimming took 2 bases from V and 9 from J, leaving 5 bases between them. Generated by immunoSEQ multiplex PCR, the TCRdb table keeps only in-frame clones and is missing some. The sample yields roughly 55,000 clones, approximately 86% seen once. Sequenced here: CD4+ or CD8+ T cells sorted from blood, sampled in a trial of the OX40 agonist ivuxolimab. The gene calls are TRBV6-5 and TRBJ1-6; D may be TRBD1 (5 bases). The TCR was taken from an adult with an advanced solid tumor such as melanoma, head and neck, liver or kidney cancer. The CDR3: CASSYGGSPLHF. The CDR3 coding sequence is TGTGCCAGCAGTTACGGGGGTTCACCCCTCCACTTT.